These T cell receptor beta chains were read from a single sample in a study of blood T cell repertoires in COVID-19. Method: immunoSEQ multiplex PCR; TCRdb's copy keeps in-frame clones and lacks some. The sample lists about 490,000 clones; 75% to 90% were seen once. The sequenced sample was peripheral blood. Every receptor here comes from a human donor in a cohort sampled during active COVID-19. Each CDR3 is given with its conserved first and last residue. Fields, in order: V gene, J gene, D gene, clone size, CDR3 protein, CDR3 DNA. D genes are given only for firm matches. Expanded clones are given a class, and other clones once, few, many or no size at all.

TRBV21-1,TRBJ1-1,-,-,CASSKGITDCEAFF,TGTGCCAGCAGCAAAGGGATAACGGACTGTGAAGCTTTCTTT
TRBV28,TRBJ2-5,TRBD2,-,CASSHPRTRSGGETQYF,TGTGCCAGCAGCCATCCACGGACTAGGTCGGGAGGAGAGACCCAGTACTTC
TRBV28,TRBJ1-3,-,-,CASSKQGTGNTIYF,TGTGCCAGCAGTAAACAGGGCACTGGAAACACCATATATTTT
TRBV6-5,TRBJ2-7,TRBD2,-,CASSSGGLAGQNEQYF,TGTGCCAGCAGTTCCGGGGGACTAGCGGGCCAAAACGAGCAGTACTTC
TRBV5-8,TRBJ1-3,TRBD1,-,CASNRGSGNTIYF,TGTGCCAGCAACAGGGGCTCTGGAAACACCATATATTTT
TRBV28,TRBJ2-2,-,-,CASSLFPGANTGELFF,TGTGCCAGCAGTTTATTTCCAGGGGCGAACACCGGGGAGCTGTTTTTT
TRBV28,TRBJ2-1,-,few,CASSLEYKNEQFF,TGTGCCAGCAGTTTGGAGTATAAGAATGAGCAGTTCTTC
TRBV25-1,TRBJ2-5,TRBD2,-,CASSEYIGGSGKRETQYF,TGTGCCAGCAGTGAATATATTGGGGGTAGCGGGAAAAGAGAGACCCAGTACTTC
TRBV5-1,TRBJ2-1,TRBD2,-,CASSLNLAGGNEQFF,TGCGCCAGCAGCTTGAACCTAGCGGGAGGCAATGAGCAGTTCTTC
TRBV3-1/TRBV3-2,TRBJ2-3,-,-,CASSPSTDTQYF,TGTGCCAGCAGCCCTAGTACAGATACGCAGTATTTT
TRBV2,TRBJ2-3,-,few,CASSVVGGASTDTQYF,TGTGCCAGCAGTGTGGTAGGCGGGGCTAGCACAGATACGCAGTATTTT
TRBV19,TRBJ2-7,TRBD1,once,CASSSTGGSGEQYF,TGTGCCAGTAGTTCAACAGGGGGTAGCGGCGAGCAGTACTTC
TRBV12-1,TRBJ2-7,-,few,CASSPRVKTSGRSSEQYF,TGTGCCAGCAGCCCAAGGGTCAAGACTAGCGGGAGATCTTCCGAGCAGTACTTC
TRBV6-2/TRBV6-3,TRBJ2-3,TRBD2,-,CASSSGTSADTQYF,TGTGCCAGCAGTTCCGGGACTAGCGCGGATACGCAGTATTTT
TRBV6-6,TRBJ1-5,-,-,CASSSSGRRSNQPQHF,TGTGCCAGCAGTTCGAGCGGGAGGAGGAGCAATCAGCCCCAGCATTTT
TRBV7-2,TRBJ1-2,TRBD1,-,CASSLASGQQHGYTF,TGTGCCAGCAGCTTAGCGTCGGGACAGCAACATGGCTACACCTTC
TRBV4-2,TRBJ1-2,-,-,CASSQDLSSYGYTF,TGTGCCAGCAGCCAAGATTTGAGTTCTTATGGCTACACCTTC
TRBV7-2,TRBJ1-4,-,-,CASRGAGNEKLFF,TGTGCCAGCAGAGGGGCCGGGAATGAAAAACTGTTTTTT
TRBV11-2,TRBJ2-7,TRBD1,few,CASRRTGSSYEQYF,TGTGCCAGCCGACGGACAGGGTCCTCCTACGAGCAGTACTTC
TRBV14,TRBJ2-3,-,once,CASSQERGGSTDTQYF,TGTGCCAGCAGCCAAGAACGAGGCGGAAGCACAGATACGCAGTATTTT
TRBV7-3,TRBJ2-5,-,few,CASSLTGSGQETQYF,TGTGCCAGCAGCTTAACGGGAAGCGGCCAAGAGACCCAGTACTTC
TRBV9,TRBJ1-4,-,-,CASSPQASLYEKLFF,TGTGCCAGCAGCCCACAGGCGTCCCTTTATGAAAAACTGTTTTTT
TRBV29-1,TRBJ2-7,TRBD1,-,CSVEDWGQGAYEQYF,TGCAGCGTTGAAGATTGGGGACAGGGTGCCTACGAGCAGTACTTC
TRBV19,TRBJ1-1,-,few,CASSSNRAEGMNTEAFF,TGTGCCAGTAGTTCCAACAGGGCCGAGGGGATGAACACTGAAGCTTTCTTT
TRBV2,TRBJ2-1,-,-,CASSEAGTPTYNEQFF,TGTGCCAGCAGTGAAGCTGGGACTCCAACCTACAATGAGCAGTTCTTC
TRBV2,TRBJ1-2,TRBD1,-,CASSETGNYGYTF,TGTGCCAGCAGTGAGACAGGGAACTATGGCTACACCTTC
TRBV5-1,TRBJ1-3,-,-,CASSRGTGGNTIYF,TGCGCCAGCAGCAGAGGGACTGGTGGTAACACCATATATTTT
TRBV2,TRBJ1-2,TRBD1,-,CASNSPGQGHYGYTF,TGTGCCAGCAATTCACCGGGACAGGGACACTATGGCTACACCTTC
TRBV28,TRBJ1-1,-,-,CASSLDLANSGTEAFF,TGTGCCAGCAGTTTGGACCTGGCTAATTCGGGAACTGAAGCTTTCTTT
TRBV30,TRBJ1-2,-,-,CAWSVLNGLHGYTF,TGTGCCTGGAGTGTACTGAACGGTTTACATGGCTACACCTTC
TRBV5-1,TRBJ2-7,-,-,CASSLGQGRNEQYF,TGCGCCAGCAGCTTGGGCCAAGGGAGGAACGAGCAGTACTTC
TRBV11-2,TRBJ2-5,TRBD1,-,CASSLEGTGGGETQYF,TGTGCCAGCAGCTTAGAAGGGACAGGGGGGGGAGAGACCCAGTACTTC
TRBV6-6,TRBJ2-4,-,-,CASSSSARKPSF,TGTGCCAGCAGTTCAAGCGCCCGGAAACCGAGCTTC
TRBV10-3,TRBJ2-5,-,-,CAISESRSLALQETQYF,TGTGCCATCAGTGAGTCGAGGAGCCTAGCGCTCCAAGAGACCCAGTACTTC
TRBV5-1,TRBJ2-7,TRBD1,-,CASSLGTGFSYEQYF,TGCGCCAGCAGCTTGGGGACAGGGTTCTCCTACGAGCAGTACTTC
TRBV2,TRBJ1-1,TRBD1,-,CASSDQGGAFF,TGTGCCAGCAGTGACCAGGGGGGAGCTTTCTTT
TRBV18,TRBJ2-7,-,-,CASSPDWVSYEQYF,TGTGCCAGCTCTCCCGACTGGGTTTCCTACGAGCAGTACTTC
TRBV6-5,TRBJ1-2,-,-,CASNEFSYGYTF,TGTGCCAGCAACGAATTCAGCTATGGCTACACCTTC
TRBV5-6,TRBJ2-1,-,few,CASSLGEGNEQFF,TGTGCCAGCAGCTTAGGGGAAGGTAATGAGCAGTTCTTC
TRBV7-9,TRBJ1-1,-,-,CASSFSGANTEAFF,TGTGCCAGCAGCTTTTCAGGGGCCAACACTGAAGCTTTCTTT
TRBV5-1,TRBJ2-5,TRBD2,-,CASSLGGTSGRRETQYF,TGCGCCAGCAGCTTGGGCGGGACTAGCGGGAGGAGAGAGACCCAGTACTTC
TRBV14,TRBJ1-4,TRBD1,-,CASSQDVRTGGEKLFF,TGTGCCAGCAGCCAAGATGTACGGACAGGGGGTGAAAAACTGTTTTTT
TRBV18,TRBJ1-3,TRBD1,-,CASSGSPDRGGNTIYF,TGTGCCAGCTCAGGAAGCCCGGACAGGGGAGGAAACACCATATATTTT
TRBV5-4,TRBJ2-7,TRBD2,once,CASSLTSGAYEQYF,TGTGCCAGCAGCTTGACTAGCGGTGCCTACGAGCAGTACTTC
TRBV19,TRBJ2-1,-,once,CASSPRGSGYNEQFF,TGTGCCAGTAGCCCACGGGGGAGTGGGTACAATGAGCAGTTCTTC
TRBV5-4,TRBJ1-4,TRBD1,-,CASSLQGVNEKLFF,TGTGCCAGCAGCTTGCAGGGGGTTAATGAAAAACTGTTTTTT
TRBV10-3,TRBJ1-1,TRBD1,-,CAISGGQMNTEAFF,TGTGCCATCAGTGGGGGACAGATGAACACTGAAGCTTTCTTT
TRBV30,TRBJ1-2,-,-,CAWSPSGVGPVIGTF,TGTGCCTGGAGCCCTTCGGGGGTAGGGCCCGTAATCGGCACCTTC
TRBV7-3,TRBJ2-1,-,-,CASSLSRGVYNEQFF,TGTGCCAGCAGCTTATCCAGGGGGGTTTACAATGAGCAGTTCTTC
TRBV24-1,TRBJ2-7,-,-,CATSQTGETYEQYF,TGTGCCACCAGCCAGACGGGGGAAACCTACGAGCAGTACTTC
TRBV5-5,TRBJ2-5,TRBD1,-,CASSPRTGRETQYF,TGTGCCAGCAGCCCTAGGACAGGCCGGGAGACCCAGTACTTC
TRBV11-1,TRBJ2-1,TRBD2,-,CASSLIRLAGTNEQFF,TGTGCCAGCAGCTTAATACGGCTAGCGGGAACCAATGAGCAGTTCTTC
TRBV12-3/TRBV12-4,TRBJ2-1,-,once,CASSLATGYEQFF,TGTGCCAGCAGTTTAGCGACGGGTTATGAGCAGTTCTTC
TRBV7-7,TRBJ2-1,-,-,CASSRLGGSNPGNEQFF,TGTGCTAGCAGCCGCCTTGGGGGGTCAAATCCCGGCAATGAGCAGTTCTTC
TRBV7-5,TRBJ1-5,-,-,CARSLVGNRASPGGQPQHF,TGTGCCAGAAGCTTAGTTGGGAACAGGGCGTCTCCCGGAGGTCAGCCCCAGCATTTT